These T cell receptor beta chains were read from a single sample in a study of response to subunit inactivated influenza vaccine. TCRdb recomputed calls from the RT-PCR reads with MiXCR, one row per CDR3 protein. Found here are about 500,000 distinct CDR3 sequences, approximately 15% of them singletons; the top ten hold roughly 3.1%. The material was CD4+ T cells sorted from PBMCs, obtained less than 25 months after vaccination. The receptors derive from a man between 45 and 75 years old who received an inactivated influenza vaccine. CDR3s include the opening cysteine and the closing phenylalanine or tryptophan. Where a row states a size, it is once, few, many or the class of an expanded clone; other rows omit it.

clone size,J gene,V gene,CDR3 protein
few,TRBJ1-4,TRBV19,CARQTGTDLEKLFF
few,TRBJ1-1,TRBV20-1,CSARDPGGSTEAFF
few,TRBJ2-7,TRBV9,CASSGSSRTSGIGEQYF
many,TRBJ2-3,TRBV15,CATSGPLVGGDTQYF
many,TRBJ2-5,TRBV5-1,CASSLLLAGAGETQYF
.,TRBJ2-3,TRBV12-3/TRBV12-4,CASSLGGGQYF
.,TRBJ2-1,TRBV11-2,CASSSGPKDEQFF
.,TRBJ1-1,TRBV11-2,CASSFGTGVNTEAFF
.,TRBJ2-5,TRBV24-1,CATSDPGTGNQETQYF
.,TRBJ1-1,TRBV6-1,CASGGPYRDPEAFF
.,TRBJ1-1,TRBV5-1,CASSFTGGLNTEAFF
.,TRBJ2-1,TRBV7-2,CASSLEGYTSYNEQFF
.,TRBJ2-3,TRBV24-1,CATSDPQREGLDTQYF
.,TRBJ1-6,TRBV20-1,CSADSGYNSPLHF
.,TRBJ2-1,TRBV5-8,CASSLSFQEIYNEQFF
.,TRBJ1-5,TRBV18,CASSRARDQPQHF
few,TRBJ1-1,TRBV29-1,CSAGEIAEAFF
.,TRBJ1-1,TRBV6-1,CASSQISSGGRTEAFF
.,TRBJ2-7,TRBV7-9,CASSSMGTLVYEQYF
.,TRBJ2-2,TRBV5-1,CASSLEGPAGELFF
.,TRBJ2-7,TRBV30,CAAGRHYEQYF
.,TRBJ1-5,TRBV5-6,CASSFRQGINQPQHF
few,TRBJ1-3,TRBV7-2,CASSRQVSGNTIYF
many,TRBJ2-7,TRBV6-1,CASSGRKSSYEQYF
few,TRBJ1-1,TRBV6-1,CASSTPGQGTEAFF
few,TRBJ2-7,TRBV20-1,CSARSTGTYEQYF
many,TRBJ1-1,TRBV5-4,CASSSAPNTEAFF
few,TRBJ2-1,TRBV14,CASSPPSGRAGEQFF
few,TRBJ2-5,TRBV5-1,CASSRSEFQETQYF
many,TRBJ2-7,TRBV7-9,CASSFLLDEQYF
.,TRBJ2-1,TRBV20-1,CSAHRPGQGILNEQFF
.,TRBJ2-1,TRBV2,CASTRDNYNEQFF
.,TRBJ2-7,TRBV10-1,CASSDTGTGGTEQYF
.,TRBJ2-1,TRBV4-3,CASSQRERPYNEQFF
.,TRBJ1-1,TRBV5-1,CASSSGQEGEAFF
few,TRBJ2-1,TRBV6-1,CASRREQAYNEQFF
.,TRBJ2-5,TRBV11-2,CASCLGAGGQETQYF
.,TRBJ2-5,TRBV5-1,CASSLDGRMRAQYF
few,TRBJ2-3,TRBV5-1,CASSPGTNSDTQYF
once,TRBJ2-1,TRBV2,CASGLAARAEQFF
many,TRBJ2-2,TRBV12-3/TRBV12-4,CASSLQGENGELFF
many,TRBJ2-1,TRBV29-1,CSVELDRGPYNEQFF
.,TRBJ2-1,TRBV11-2,CASSRTWTGNRLAGGSEQFF